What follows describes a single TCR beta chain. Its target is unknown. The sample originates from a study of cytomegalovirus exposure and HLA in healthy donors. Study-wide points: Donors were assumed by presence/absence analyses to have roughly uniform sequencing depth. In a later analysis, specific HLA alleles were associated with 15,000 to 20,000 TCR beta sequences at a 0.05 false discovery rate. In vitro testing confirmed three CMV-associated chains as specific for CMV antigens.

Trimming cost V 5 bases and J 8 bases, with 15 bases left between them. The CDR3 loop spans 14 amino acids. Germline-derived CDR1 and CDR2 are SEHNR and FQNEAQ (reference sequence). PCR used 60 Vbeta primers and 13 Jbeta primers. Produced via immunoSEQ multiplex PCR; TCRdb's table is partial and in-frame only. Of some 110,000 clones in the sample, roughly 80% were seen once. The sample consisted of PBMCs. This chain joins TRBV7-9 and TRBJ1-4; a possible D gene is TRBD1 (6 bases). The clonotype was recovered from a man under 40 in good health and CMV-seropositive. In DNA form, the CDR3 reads TGTGCCAGCAGCCCGGGACAACGGGCGGAAAAACTGTTTTTT. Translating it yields CASSPGQRAEKLFF. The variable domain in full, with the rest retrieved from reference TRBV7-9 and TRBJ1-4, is DTGVSQNPRHKITKRGQNVTFRCDPISEHNRLYWYRQTLGQGPEFLTYFQNEAQLEKSRLLSDRFSAERPKGSFSTLEIQRTEQGDSAMYLCASSPGQRAEKLFFGSGTQLSVL.